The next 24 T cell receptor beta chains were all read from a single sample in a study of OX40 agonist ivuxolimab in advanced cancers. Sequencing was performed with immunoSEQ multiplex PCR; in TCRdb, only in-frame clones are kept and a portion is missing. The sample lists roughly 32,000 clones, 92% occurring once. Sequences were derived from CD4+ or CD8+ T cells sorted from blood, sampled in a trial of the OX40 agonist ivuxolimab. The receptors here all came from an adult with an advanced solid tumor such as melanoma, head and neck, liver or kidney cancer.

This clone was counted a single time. As DNA, the CDR3 is TGTGCCAGCAGTTTCGCAACTAATGAAAAACTGTTTTTT. This sequence encodes CASSFATNEKLFF. The chain is built from TRBV27 and TRBJ1-4; D uncertain. V lost 3 bases to trimming and J lost 0 bases, with 2 bases between them. The CDR3 is made up of 13 amino acids. From germline, CDR1 is MNHEY and CDR2 SMNVEV (reference sequence).

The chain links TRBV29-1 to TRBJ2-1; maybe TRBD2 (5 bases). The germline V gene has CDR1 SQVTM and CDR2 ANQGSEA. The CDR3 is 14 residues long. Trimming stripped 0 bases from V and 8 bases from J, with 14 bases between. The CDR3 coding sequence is TGCAGCGTTGAAGATCGAGAGGGTTGGGATGAGCAGTTCTTC. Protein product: CSVEDREGWDEQFF.

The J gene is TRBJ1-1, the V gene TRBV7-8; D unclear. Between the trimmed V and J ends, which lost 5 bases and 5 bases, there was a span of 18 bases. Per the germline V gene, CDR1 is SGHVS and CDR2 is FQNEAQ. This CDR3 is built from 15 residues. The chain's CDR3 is CASSLLGWAMTEAFF. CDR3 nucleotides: TGTGCCAGCAGCCTCCTTGGCTGGGCGATGACTGAAGCTTTCTTT.

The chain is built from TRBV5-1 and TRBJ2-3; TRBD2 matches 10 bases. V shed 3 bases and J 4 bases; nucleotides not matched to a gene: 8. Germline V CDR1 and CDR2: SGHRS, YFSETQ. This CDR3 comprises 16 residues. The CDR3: CASSYRAGGPADTQYF. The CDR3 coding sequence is TGCGCCAGCAGCTACCGAGCGGGAGGGCCCGCAGATACGCAGTATTTT.

CDR3 sequence: CASFPGTNYGYTF. Here the CDR3 DNA reads TGTGCCAGCTTCCCCGGGACCAACTATGGCTACACCTTC. The V gene is TRBV28, the J gene TRBJ1-2, with TRBD1 as a possible D gene (5 bases). CDR1 MDHEN and CDR2 SYDVKM come from the germline V gene. The CDR3 is 13 residues long. The V gene lost 8 bases and the J gene lost 2 bases, with 12 bases spanning the gap.

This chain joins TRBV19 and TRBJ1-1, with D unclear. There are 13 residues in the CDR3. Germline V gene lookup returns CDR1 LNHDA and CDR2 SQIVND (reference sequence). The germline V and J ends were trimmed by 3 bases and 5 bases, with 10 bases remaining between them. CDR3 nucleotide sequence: TGTGCCAGTAGTATCAAAGGGAGGACTGAAGCTTTCTTT. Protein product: CASSIKGRTEAFF.

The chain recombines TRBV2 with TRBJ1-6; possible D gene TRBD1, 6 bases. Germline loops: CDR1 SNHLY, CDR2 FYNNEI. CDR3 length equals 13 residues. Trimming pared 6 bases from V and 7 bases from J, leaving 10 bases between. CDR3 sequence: CASRGQRNSPLHF. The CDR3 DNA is TGTGCCAGCAGGGGACAAAGGAATTCACCCCTCCACTTT.

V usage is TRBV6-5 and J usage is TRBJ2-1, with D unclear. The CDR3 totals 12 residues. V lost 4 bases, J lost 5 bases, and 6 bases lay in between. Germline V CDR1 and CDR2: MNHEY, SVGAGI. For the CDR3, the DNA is TGTGCCAGCAGTTCCCAAAACAATGAGCAGTTCTTC. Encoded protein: CASSSQNNEQFF.

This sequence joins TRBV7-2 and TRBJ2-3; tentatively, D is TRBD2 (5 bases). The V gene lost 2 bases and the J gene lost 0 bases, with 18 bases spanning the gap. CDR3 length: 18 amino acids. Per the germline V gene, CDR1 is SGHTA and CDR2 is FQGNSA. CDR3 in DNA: TGTGCCAGCAGCTTAAGCCTTGCCCTAGCCCTCAGCACAGATACGCAGTATTTT. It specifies CASSLSLALALSTDTQYF.

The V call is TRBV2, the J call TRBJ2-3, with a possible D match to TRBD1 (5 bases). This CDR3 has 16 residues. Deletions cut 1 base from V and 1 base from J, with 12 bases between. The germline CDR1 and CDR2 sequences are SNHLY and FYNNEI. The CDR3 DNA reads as TGTGCCAGCAGTGAAGGAGCAGGGTTGGGCACAGATACGCAGTATTTT. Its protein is CASSEGAGLGTDTQYF.

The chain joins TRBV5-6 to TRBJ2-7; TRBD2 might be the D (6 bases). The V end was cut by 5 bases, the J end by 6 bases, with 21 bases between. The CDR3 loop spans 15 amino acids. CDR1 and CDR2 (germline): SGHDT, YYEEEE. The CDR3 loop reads CASSRNPGLAFEQYF. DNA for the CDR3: TGTGCCAGCAGTCGTAACCCGGGACTCGCGTTCGAGCAGTACTTC. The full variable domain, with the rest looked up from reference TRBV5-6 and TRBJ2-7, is DAGVTQSPTHLIKTRGQQVTLRCSPKSGHDTVSWYQQALGQGPQFIFQYYEEEERQRGNFPDRFSGHQFPNYSSELNVNALLLGDSALYLCASSRNPGLAFEQYFGPGTRLTVT.

As DNA, the CDR3 is TGCGCCAGCAGCCCCACTAGCGGGAGTTTTGAGCAGTTCTTC. Residues: CASSPTSGSFEQFF. The chain carries TRBV5-1 and TRBJ2-1; TRBD2 agrees at 11 bases. J gave up 9 bases and V 4 bases, and 6 bases lay outside the gene matches. Germline CDR1 and CDR2: SGHRS and YFSETQ. The CDR3 length is 14 residues. Combining the CDR3 with reference TRBV5-1 and TRBJ2-1 gives the whole variable domain KAGVTQTPRYLIKTRGQQVTLSCSPISGHRSVSWYQQTPGQGLQFLFEYFSETQRNKGNFPGRFSGRQFSNSRSEMNVSTLELGDSALYLCASSPTSGSFEQFFGPGTRLTVL.

The CDR3 bases are TGTGCCAGCACCACCCGTCGATTAGCGGGAGTCTCCTACGAGCAGTACTTC. Protein: CASTTRRLAGVSYEQYF. This chain uses TRBV28 with TRBJ2-7; 9 nucleotides line up with TRBD2. Trimming cost V 7 bases and J 0 bases; bases outside gene matches: 13. The CDR3 has 17 residues. Germline V gene lookup returns CDR1 MDHEN and CDR2 SYDVKM. The entire variable domain, with the rest obtained from reference TRBV28 and TRBJ2-7, is as follows: DVKVTQSSRYLVKRTGEKVFLECVQDMDHENMFWYRQDPGLGLRLIYFSYDVKMKEKGDIPEGYSVSREKKERFSLILESASTNQTSMYLCASTTRRLAGVSYEQYFGPGTRLTVT.

The CDR3 DNA sequence: TGTGCCAGCAGCTTACCCCCGATCAGGGATGAGCAGTTCTTC. This gives the protein CASSLPPIRDEQFF. The genes are TRBV7-2 and TRBJ2-1; tentatively, D is TRBD1 (5 bases). The CDR3 loop spans 14 amino acids. Germline lookup yields CDR1 SGHTA and CDR2 FQGNSA. The V gene lost 2 bases and the J gene lost 8 bases, with 13 bases spanning the gap.

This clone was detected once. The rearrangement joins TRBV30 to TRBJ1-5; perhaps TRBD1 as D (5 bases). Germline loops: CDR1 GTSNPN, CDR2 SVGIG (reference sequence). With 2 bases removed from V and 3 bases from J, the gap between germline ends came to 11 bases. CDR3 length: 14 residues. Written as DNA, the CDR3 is TGTGCCTGGAGTCGGAGGGGTCTCAATCAGCCCCAGCATTTT. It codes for CAWSRRGLNQPQHF.

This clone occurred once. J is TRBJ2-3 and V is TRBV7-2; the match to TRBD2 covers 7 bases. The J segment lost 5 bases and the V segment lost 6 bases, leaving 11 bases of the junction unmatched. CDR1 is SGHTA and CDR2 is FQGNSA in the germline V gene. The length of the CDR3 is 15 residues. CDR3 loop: CASSPVGGGIDTQYF. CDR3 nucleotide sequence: TGTGCCAGCAGTCCCGTGGGGGGGGGTATAGATACGCAGTATTTT.

The CDR3: CASSSGQGSSGYTF. The CDR3, as DNA: TGTGCCAGCAGTTCGGGACAGGGATCGAGTGGCTACACCTTC. The V and J genes are TRBV6-5 and TRBJ1-2, with 9 bases identical to TRBD1. V lost 4 bases to trimming and J lost 7 bases; unmatched junction nucleotides: 7. The germline gives CDR1 MNHEY, CDR2 SVGAGI. There are 14 residues in the CDR3.

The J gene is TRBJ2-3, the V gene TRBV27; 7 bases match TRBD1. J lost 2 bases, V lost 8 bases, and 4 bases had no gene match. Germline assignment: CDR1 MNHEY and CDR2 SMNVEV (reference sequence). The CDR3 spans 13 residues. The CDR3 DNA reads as TGTGCCAGCCGGGACAGAATCACAGATACGCAGTATTTT. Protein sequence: CASRDRITDTQYF.

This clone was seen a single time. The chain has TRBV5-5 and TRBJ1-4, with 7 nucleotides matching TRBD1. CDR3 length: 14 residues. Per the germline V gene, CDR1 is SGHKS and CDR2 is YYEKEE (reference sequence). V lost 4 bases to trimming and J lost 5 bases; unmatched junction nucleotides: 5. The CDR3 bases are TGTGCCAGCAGCCGACAGGGTAAAAATGAAAAACTGTTTTTT. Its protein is CASSRQGKNEKLFF.

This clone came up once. The CDR3 nucleotides read TGTGCCAGCAGCTCTAGCTCTGGGGCCAACGTCCTGACTTTC. This gives the protein CASSSSSGANVLTF. This chain connects TRBV7-2 to TRBJ2-6; the D is unclear. With 4 bases removed from V and 0 bases from J, the gap between germline ends came to 4 bases. Per germline, CDR1 SGHTA and CDR2 FQGNSA. This CDR3 spans 14 amino acids.

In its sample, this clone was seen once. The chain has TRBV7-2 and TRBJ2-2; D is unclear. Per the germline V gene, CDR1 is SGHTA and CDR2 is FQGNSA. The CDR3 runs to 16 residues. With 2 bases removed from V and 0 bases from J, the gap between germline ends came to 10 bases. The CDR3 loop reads CASSLRQMTNTGELFF. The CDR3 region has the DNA TGTGCCAGCAGCTTAAGGCAGATGACGAACACCGGGGAGCTGTTTTTT.

The CDR3 here is CASSRTGPSYEKLFF. Written as DNA, the CDR3 is TGTGCCAGCAGTCGGACAGGGCCGAGTTATGAAAAACTGTTTTTT. V usage is TRBV7-9 and J usage is TRBJ1-4; 8 bases agree with TRBD1. CDR1 and CDR2 (germline): SEHNR, FQNEAQ (reference sequence). The CDR3 has 15 amino acids. V shed 6 bases and J 6 bases; nucleotides not matched to a gene: 9.

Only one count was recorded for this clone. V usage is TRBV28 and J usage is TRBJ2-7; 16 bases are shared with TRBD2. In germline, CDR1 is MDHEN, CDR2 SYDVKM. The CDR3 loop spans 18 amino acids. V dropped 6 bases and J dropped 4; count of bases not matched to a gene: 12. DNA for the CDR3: TGTGCCAGCAGCCAAGGGACCGGGACTAGCGGGAGGGCGTACGAGCAGTACTTC. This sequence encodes CASSQGTGTSGRAYEQYF.

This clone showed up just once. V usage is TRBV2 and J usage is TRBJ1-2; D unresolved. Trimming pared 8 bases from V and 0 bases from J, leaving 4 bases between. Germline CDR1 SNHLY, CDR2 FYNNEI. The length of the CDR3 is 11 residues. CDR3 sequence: CASGSNYGYTF. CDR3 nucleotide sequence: TGTGCCAGCGGATCTAACTATGGCTACACCTTC.